Included here is one T cell receptor (beta chain) sequence, with context. This CDR3 is built from 17 residues. V lost 6 bases and J lost 5; bases outside the gene matches: 14. In germline, CDR1 is MDHEN, CDR2 SYDVKM. Full-length variable regions came from constant-region reverse primers plus semi-nested Nested Universal Primer A PCR. TCRdb re-derived calls from the 5' RACE reads in MiXCR, one entry per CDR3 protein. The table has under 45,000 distinct CDR3 sequences, about 32% seen once. Memory CD4+ cells were defined as CD4+CD45RO+CD25-. The chain combines TRBV28 with TRBJ1-5; 9 bases align to TRBD1. The origin of this receptor is a female donor with breast cancer. The source material was tumor-infiltrating memory CD4+ T cells sorted from the breast tumor. This sample's subset: memory CD4+ T cells, CD4+CD45RO+CD25-. CDR3 DNA: TGTGCCAGCAGCGACTCCGGGGGACAGGGCTATTATCAGCCCCAGCATTTT. Translating it yields CASSDSGGQGYYQPQHF.